The present entry profiles one T cell receptor (beta chain) with its context. The antigen is not known. TCRdb keeps only in-frame clones here, not all; method: immunoSEQ multiplex PCR. The sample consists of roughly 30,000 clones, roughly 90% of them appearing once. These data come from a study of T cell clonotyping in hematopoietic cell transplantation. Overall study findings and caveats: Pathologically expanded recipient clonotypes increased progressively from day 30 to day 180 as diversity fell.

V lost 0 bases, J lost 5 bases, and 6 bases stayed unmatched. The CDR3 extends over 16 amino acids. Germline V gene data show CDR1 as SGHDT and CDR2 as YYEEEE. The specimen comprised PBMCs, sampled 100 days after allogeneic stem cell transplant. The clonotype originates from a female patient in her fifties who had an allogeneic stem cell transplant from a related donor, so the T cells may come from the graft donor. Some clones in this sample may be carry-over from other donors' samples. This sequence joins TRBV5-6 and TRBJ2-3; 10 bases fit TRBD2. This CDR3 is CASSLATAGGQDTQYF. For the CDR3, the DNA is TGTGCCAGCAGCTTGGCGACAGCGGGGGGGCAAGATACGCAGTATTTT.